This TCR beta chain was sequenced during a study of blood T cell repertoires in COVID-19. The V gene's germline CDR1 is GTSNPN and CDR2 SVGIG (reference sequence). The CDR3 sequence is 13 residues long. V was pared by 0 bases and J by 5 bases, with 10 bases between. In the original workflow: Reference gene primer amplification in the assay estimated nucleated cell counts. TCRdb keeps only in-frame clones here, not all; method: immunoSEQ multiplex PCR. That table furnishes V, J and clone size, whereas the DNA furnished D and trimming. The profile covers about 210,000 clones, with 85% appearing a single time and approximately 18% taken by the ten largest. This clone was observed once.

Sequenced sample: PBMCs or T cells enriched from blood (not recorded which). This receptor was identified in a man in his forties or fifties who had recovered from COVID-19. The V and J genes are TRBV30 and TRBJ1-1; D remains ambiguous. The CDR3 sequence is CAWSVRPGTEAFF. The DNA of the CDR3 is TGTGCCTGGAGTGTACGCCCGGGGACTGAAGCTTTCTTT.